This T cell receptor beta chain was profiled in a study of Ad26.COV2.S vaccination and SARS-CoV-2 variants. Whole-study context: Donor participated within the Ad26.COV2.S arm of the COV1001 trial.

As to treatment: around 19 received Ad26.COV2.S at low or high dose, single or two shots; about 5 received placebo; per-sample allocation not given. At day 63 after the first vaccine or placebo injection, samples were drawn. It was an adult aged 18-55 years in Boston who was the donor. CDR3 length: 17 amino acids. Germline lookup yields CDR1 SEHNR and CDR2 FQNEAQ (reference sequence). V lost 2 bases to trimming and J lost 0 bases, with 16 bases between them. The repertoire was sequenced with immunoSEQ multiplex PCR; TCRdb's copy has only in-frame clones and lacks some. The profile covers 350,000 to 400,000 clones, with less than 90% appearing a single time and 3% to 3.5% taken by the ten largest.

The receptor was derived from a person between 18 and 65 years old who received the Ad26.COV2.S COVID-19 vaccine or a placebo. Here the sequenced sample was peripheral blood, taken in a trial of Ad26.COV2.S vaccine versus placebo. The chain joins TRBV7-9 to TRBJ1-2; TRBD1 might be the D (5 bases). The CDR3 DNA follows: TGTGCCAGCAGCTTATTTACAGGACAATCTTCTAACTATGGCTACACCTTC. Translation gives CASSLFTGQSSNYGYTF. The entire variable domain, with the rest obtained from reference TRBV7-9 and TRBJ1-2, is as follows: DTGVSQNPRHKITKRGQNVTFRCDPISEHNRLYWYRQTLGQGPEFLTYFQNEAQLEKSRLLSDRFSAERPKGSFSTLEIQRTEQGDSAMYLCASSLFTGQSSNYGYTFGSGTRLTVV.